This TCR beta chain was sequenced during a study of CD8+ T cells in alopecia areata. Study-wide context: At a dose of 5 to 10 mg twice daily, oral tofacitinib was given to treated patients.

The authors extracted RNA and reverse transcribed it into cDNA as the sequencing template. The table came from immunoSEQ multiplex PCR; TCRdb's copy has only in-frame clones and leaves some out. Of roughly 200,000 clones listed, roughly 50% are singletons. Germline V lookup: CDR1 PRHDT, CDR2 FYEKMQ (reference sequence). V trimming: 10 bases; J trimming: 2 bases; junction bases outside the gene matches: 6. CDR3 length: 14 amino acids. Treatment specified: oral pan-JAK inhibitor, 5-10 mg twice daily. Researchers took lesional scalp punch biopsies and peripheral blood from people who were alopecia areata patients.

The specimen comprised CD8+ T cells sorted from blood, sampled at week 24, from a patient treated with tofacitinib. The chain recombines TRBV13 with TRBJ2-1; 9 bases agree with TRBD2. This TCR came from a human donor with alopecia areata. CDR3 sequence (DNA): TGTGCCACAGCGGTAGCGGGGGCCTACAATGAGCAGTTCTTC. Amino acid sequence: CATAVAGAYNEQFF. Looking up the rest from reference TRBV13 and TRBJ2-1 gives the full variable domain: AAGVIQSPRHLIKEKRETATLKCYPIPRHDTVYWYQQGPGQDPQFLISFYEKMQSDKGSIPDRFSAQQFSDYHSELNMSSLELGDSALYFCATAVAGAYNEQFFGPGTRLTVL.